Listed here is a single TCR beta chain. The target antigen is unknown. Only in-frame clones appear in the TCRdb table, and some are missing; sequencing was by immunoSEQ multiplex PCR. The repertoire holds over 250,000 clones, with about 86% as singletons. The data belong to a study of cytomegalovirus exposure and HLA in healthy donors. At the level of the study: The 90 to 150 validation repertoires, a later analysis reported, used the same platform as the 550 to 700 repertoires from the first cohort.

General study findings and limits: Later, an analysis found that TCR clusters from the first cohort tended to co-occur in the 120 or so validation repertoires. Both high specificity and high sensitivity reportedly marked the classifier's diagnosis of cytomegalovirus status. Associated with cytomegalovirus, according to the listing, were 150 to 200 TCR beta chains.

Germline CDR1 and CDR2: SGHRS and YFSETQ. This CDR3 contains 14 residues. Between the trimmed V and J ends, which lost 4 bases and 4 bases, there was a span of 14 bases. J is TRBJ1-2 and V is TRBV5-1; weak D call: TRBD1 (6 bases). The sequencing input was PBMCs. The sequence came from a young woman in good health and CMV-seronegative. In DNA form, the CDR3 reads TGCGCCAGCAGCATCTTGGACAGAAGCTATGGCTACACCTTC. Its protein product is CASSILDRSYGYTF.